This T cell receptor (beta chain) came from a study of cytomegalovirus exposure and HLA in healthy donors. Donors had nominal health at sampling but likely had unrecorded immune exposures. The PCR made use of 60 Vbeta and 13 Jbeta primers. TCRdb's copy holds only in-frame clones and misses some; the assay was immunoSEQ multiplex PCR. The data hold under 200,000 clones, with approximately 84% observed a single time. Notes on this clone: Its antigen remains unknown.

General study results and limits: Within an earlier analysis, most TCR beta V segments proved productive either about 87% or about 30% of the time. An analysis that came later showed most CMV-associated TCR beta chains appearing HLA-restricted.

Sequenced material: PBMCs. This TCR derives from a woman between 45 and 65 years old in good health and CMV-seropositive.

CDR3 coding DNA: TGTGCCAGCTCACCACCTTTTACTAACTATGGCTACACCTTC. Translating gives CASSPPFTNYGYTF. This chain joins TRBV18 and TRBJ1-2, with no clear D. Germline lookup yields CDR1 KGHSH and CDR2 LQKENI. The CDR3 is 14 amino acids. The V end was cut by 0 bases, the J end by 0 bases, with 5 bases between.